The 26 T cell receptor beta chains below were found in one sample sequenced in a study of shared clonotypes between healthy human individuals. Some clones are missing from TCRdb's copy, which holds only in-frame ones; the method was immunoSEQ multiplex PCR. This table has a few million clones, approximately 92% appearing once. What was sequenced was naive CD4+ T cells sorted from blood. Documented subset: CD45RA+ positively selected. The origin of the receptors is a man in his late teens or twenties in good health.

Worth noting for this clone: The sample carries other DNA sequences with the same CDR3. The chain couples TRBV4-2 to TRBJ2-7; the D is unclear. The V and J ends lost 0 bases and 6 bases respectively, with 12 bases between them. CDR1 is LGHNA and CDR2 is YNFKEQ in the germline V gene. The CDR3 contains 14 residues. The CDR3 region is CASSQDGRLGEQYF. The CDR3 DNA follows: TGTGCCAGCAGCCAAGATGGGCGCCTGGGCGAGCAGTACTTC.

Regarding this clone: Additional DNA sequences in this sample encode the identical CDR3. The V and J genes are TRBV2 and TRBJ2-7, with D perhaps matching TRBD2 (5 bases). CDR1 is SNHLY and CDR2 is FYNNEI in the germline V gene. The CDR3 consists of 13 residues. The V and J ends lost 2 bases and 4 bases respectively, with 9 bases between them. CDR3 nucleotide sequence: TGTGCCAGCAGTGAAAGAGCGGTTTACGAGCAGTACTTC. Encoded protein: CASSERAVYEQYF.

With respect to this clone: The same CDR3 also results from other DNA sequences found in this sample. The chain employs TRBV19 and TRBJ2-3; TRBD2 matches at 10 bases. V was pared by 6 bases and J by 1 base, with 1 base of the junction left unmatched. The germline gives CDR1 LNHDA, CDR2 SQIVND (reference sequence). The CDR3 contains 14 residues. This chain's CDR3 is CASSTSGGTDTQYF. DNA of the CDR3: TGTGCCAGTAGCACTAGCGGGGGCACAGATACGCAGTATTTT. Full variable domain (rest looked up from reference TRBV19 and TRBJ2-3): DGGITQSPKYLFRKEGQNVTLSCEQNLNHDAMYWYRQDPGQGLRLIYYSQIVNDFQKGDIAEGYSVSREKKESFPLTVTSAQKNPTAFYLCASSTSGGTDTQYFGPGTRLTVL.

This clone came up a few times. The sample contains more than one DNA sequence encoding this CDR3. The chain links TRBV14 to TRBJ2-1, with unresolved D. Germline CDR1 reads SGHDN; CDR2 reads FVKESK. The length of the CDR3 is 14 residues. Trimming removed 4 bases from V and 0 bases from J, with 7 bases in between. CDR3 amino acids: CASSRGSSYNEQFF. In nucleotides, the CDR3 is TGTGCCAGCAGCCGAGGAAGCTCCTACAATGAGCAGTTCTTC.

This clone was recorded once. The chain is built from TRBV5-8 and TRBJ2-3; 8 bases agree with TRBD2. V dropped 5 bases and J dropped 3; count of bases not matched to a gene: 8. The CDR3 has 15 amino acids. Germline V gives CDR1 SGHTS, CDR2 YDEGEE. The chain's CDR3 is CASSSTGGTTDTQYF. As DNA, the CDR3 is TGTGCCAGCAGTTCCACGGGGGGGACTACAGATACGCAGTATTTT. Drawing the rest from reference TRBV5-8 and TRBJ2-3, the complete variable domain is EAGVTQSPTHLIKTRGQQATLRCSPISGHTSVYWYQQALGLGLQFLLWYDEGEERNRGNFPPRFSGRQFPNYSSELNVNALELEDSALYLCASSSTGGTTDTQYFGPGTRLTVL.

The rearrangement joins TRBV5-1 to TRBJ2-5; 12 bases fit TRBD2. Germline V CDR1 and CDR2: SGHRS, YFSETQ. CDR3 length equals 16 residues. With 3 bases clipped from V and 5 bases from J, the junction kept 8 bases outside the gene matches. CDR3 sequence (DNA): TGCGCCAGCAGCTACGTCACTAGCGGGGGGAAGGAGACCCAGTACTTC. It translates to CASSYVTSGGKETQYF.

The gene calls are TRBV6-6 and TRBJ1-3; D remains ambiguous. In germline, CDR1 is MNHNY, CDR2 SVGAGI (reference sequence). The V end lost 2 bases, the J end lost 0 bases, and 8 bases lay between the germline ends. The CDR3 is 15 amino acids. CDR3 in DNA: TGTGCCAGCAGTTACAGTAGGGCCTCTGGAAACACCATATATTTT. This gives the protein CASSYSRASGNTIYF.

Regarding this clone: This same CDR3 is encoded by further DNA sequences in the sample. The CDR3 reads CASSSLQGGEQYF. CDR3 nucleotides: TGTGCCAGCAGTTCCTTACAGGGGGGCGAGCAGTACTTC. This rearrangement joins TRBV6-5 to TRBJ2-7; 8 positions match TRBD1. The trim removed 4 bases at V and 6 bases at J, leaving 5 bases unmatched. CDR1 is MNHEY, CDR2 SVGAGI, per germline. The CDR3 has 13 amino acids.

V gene TRBV11-3 combines with J gene TRBJ2-1; tentative D call: TRBD1 (5 bases). Trimming stripped 4 bases from V and 7 bases from J, with 8 bases between. CDR1 SGHNT and CDR2 YENEEA come from the germline V gene. This CDR3 has 12 amino acids. CDR3 coding DNA: TGTGCCAGCAGCTCTGACAGAAATGAGCAGTTCTTC. It specifies CASSSDRNEQFF.

The rearrangement uses TRBV6-6 and TRBJ2-3, with 15 bases that match TRBD2. The V gene end was trimmed by 5 bases and the J gene end by 4 bases; junction bases not matched to a gene: 4. The CDR3 is 16 residues long. Germline CDR1 is MNHNY and CDR2 is SVGAGI (reference sequence). As DNA, the CDR3 is TGTGCCAGCAGTGGACTAGCGGGAGGGCCCGCAGATACGCAGTATTTT. Its protein product is CASSGLAGGPADTQYF.

This clone was counted a few times. The gene calls are TRBV19 and TRBJ1-1; a weak D match, TRBD1 (6 bases). Looked up from germline, CDR1 is LNHDA and CDR2 is SQIVND (reference sequence). There are 12 residues in the CDR3. Trimming shortened V by 5 bases and J by 5 bases, and 9 bases separated the two germline ends. DNA for the CDR3: TGTGCCAGTAGTGAACAGGGAACTGAAGCTTTCTTT. Amino acid sequence: CASSEQGTEAFF.

The rearrangement joins TRBV7-9 to TRBJ1-4; TRBD1 agrees at 7 bases. The trim removed 5 bases at V and 10 bases at J, leaving 4 bases unmatched. The CDR3 has 12 amino acids. Germline CDR1 is SEHNR and CDR2 is FQNEAQ (reference sequence). The CDR3 DNA reads TGTGCCAGCAGCGAACAGGGGCTAAAACTGTTTTTT. Protein product: CASSEQGLKLFF.

CDR3: CASMGTAGSGTQYF. The DNA for the CDR3 is TGTGCCAGCATGGGGACAGCCGGCTCGGGGACCCAGTACTTC. This rearrangement joins TRBV6-5 to TRBJ2-5; 7 bases are a match to TRBD1. This CDR3 has 14 amino acids. The V gene's germline CDR1 is MNHEY and CDR2 SVGAGI. Unmatched junction bases numbered 12, after V lost 7 bases and J lost 7 bases.

V and J are TRBV7-8 and TRBJ1-6; TRBD1 is a possible D gene (5 bases). Germline V CDR1 and CDR2: SGHVS, FQNEAQ. CDR3 length: 16 residues. V lost 4 bases, J lost 2 bases, and 12 bases lay in between. This CDR3 reads CASSWEGSTYNSPLHF. CDR3 nucleotide sequence: TGTGCCAGCAGCTGGGAGGGGAGCACCTATAATTCACCCCTCCACTTT.

This clone was counted once. V gene TRBV4-1 combines with J gene TRBJ1-2; TRBD1 agrees at 7 bases. Germline assignment: CDR1 MGHRA and CDR2 YSYEKL. This CDR3 has 16 residues. After removal of 1 base from V and 6 bases from J, the junction contained 11 bases not matched to a gene. The CDR3 DNA sequence: TGCGCCAGCAGCCAAGTTAATCAGGGGGGAGGTGATGGCTACACCTTC. It is translated as CASSQVNQGGGDGYTF.

This chain connects TRBV11-2 to TRBJ2-7; D assignment may be TRBD1 or TRBD2 (5 bases each). The CDR3 contains 16 residues. Trimming shortened V by 1 base and J by 5 bases, and 18 bases separated the two germline ends. The V gene's germline CDR1 is SGHAT and CDR2 FQNNGV. The DNA of the CDR3 is TGTGCCAGCAGCTTAGTACGGGGCAGGGTGTTCGACGAGCAGTACTTC. Translation: CASSLVRGRVFDEQYF.

The chain employs TRBV7-9 and TRBJ2-1, with a tentative D call TRBD1 (6 bases). V lost 8 bases, J lost 0 bases, and 23 bases lay in between. From germline, CDR1 is SEHNR and CDR2 FQNEAQ (reference sequence). CDR3 length: 18 residues. CDR3 DNA: TGTGCCAGCGCTTTATCCCGAACAGGGAGTTTCTCCTACAATGAGCAGTTCTTC. Its protein is CASALSRTGSFSYNEQFF.

This rearrangement joins TRBV11-2 to TRBJ1-2; D remains unclear. Trimming left V 3 bases short and J 2 bases short, with 22 bases between. CDR3 length: 18 amino acids. Germline CDR1 is SGHAT and CDR2 is FQNNGV. This CDR3 is CASSFPPGPGLLNYGYTF. In DNA, the CDR3 is TGTGCCAGCAGCTTCCCCCCCGGGCCGGGATTACTCAACTATGGCTACACCTTC.

DNA of the CDR3: TGCGCCAGCAGCTTCCGGGACGACTTTGTTTTCTTT. Amino acid sequence: CASSFRDDFVFF. The gene calls are TRBV5-1 and TRBJ1-1, with D tentatively TRBD1 (5 bases). Germline values: CDR1 SGHRS, CDR2 YFSETQ. With 2 bases removed from V and 13 bases from J, the gap between germline ends came to 15 bases. The CDR3 consists of 12 residues.

The CDR3 region has the DNA TGTGCCAGCAGCTCCCCCGGGGGACACAATGAGCAGTTCTTC. Encoded protein: CASSSPGGHNEQFF. V is TRBV9 and J is TRBJ2-1, with D possibly being TRBD2 (6 bases). V lost 4 bases, J lost 5 bases, and 13 bases lay in between. The CDR3 contains 14 residues. The germline V gene encodes CDR1 SGDLS and CDR2 YYNGEE.

This rearrangement joins TRBV5-1 to TRBJ1-6; D gene unclear. CDR3 length equals 15 residues. The V end lost 1 base, the J end lost 5 bases, and 10 bases lay between the germline ends. Per germline, CDR1 SGHRS and CDR2 YFSETQ. CDR3 coding DNA: TGCGCCAGCAGCTTGACGGCAGTAGATAATTCACCCCTCCACTTT. It yields the protein CASSLTAVDNSPLHF.

The CDR3 protein is CASQRGDTQYF. The CDR3 nucleotides are TGTGCCAGCCAAAGGGGAGATACGCAGTATTTT. The V and J genes are TRBV6-5 and TRBJ2-3, with D maybe TRBD1 (5 bases). CDR1 is MNHEY and CDR2 is SVGAGI in the germline V gene. The V and J ends lost 8 bases and 5 bases respectively, with 8 bases between them. The CDR3 sequence is 11 residues long.

CDR3 in DNA: TGTGCCAGCAGTTCGAGGGGTCCGGGACATTATGGCTACACCTTC. This codes for CASSSRGPGHYGYTF. This rearrangement joins TRBV28 to TRBJ1-2, with D possibly being TRBD1 (6 bases). The CDR3 consists of 15 residues. CDR1 is MDHEN, CDR2 SYDVKM, per germline. The germline V and J ends were trimmed by 4 bases and 5 bases, with 17 bases remaining between them.

This chain links TRBV7-2 with TRBJ1-1; 7 bases match TRBD1. The ends lost 2 bases at V and 7 bases at J; junction bases unmatched: 7. This CDR3 is built from 14 residues. CDR1 is SGHTA, CDR2 FQGNSA, per germline. The chain's CDR3 is CASSLRGQGLEAFF. Written as DNA, the CDR3 is TGTGCCAGCAGCTTAAGGGGGCAGGGTCTTGAAGCTTTCTTT.

A few counts support this clone. The sample holds other DNA sequences that translate to the same CDR3. The chain employs TRBV7-9 and TRBJ1-4; a possible D gene is TRBD1 (6 bases). Germline loops: CDR1 SEHNR, CDR2 FQNEAQ (reference sequence). V was cut by 5 bases and J by 0 bases, with 7 bases left in between. This CDR3 is built from 14 residues. CDR3 in DNA: TGTGCCAGCAGCCGGGACACAACTAATGAAAAACTGTTTTTT. This codes for CASSRDTTNEKLFF.

The rearrangement links TRBV5-1 to TRBJ2-6; perhaps TRBD1 as D (6 bases). Trimming shortened V by 4 bases and J by 0 bases, and 14 bases separated the two germline ends. Germline CDR1 reads SGHRS; CDR2 reads YFSETQ. The CDR3 runs 17 residues. The CDR3, as DNA: TGCGCCAGCAGCCGGGGCGACAGGAACTCTGGGGCCAACGTCCTGACTTTC. Its translation: CASSRGDRNSGANVLTF.